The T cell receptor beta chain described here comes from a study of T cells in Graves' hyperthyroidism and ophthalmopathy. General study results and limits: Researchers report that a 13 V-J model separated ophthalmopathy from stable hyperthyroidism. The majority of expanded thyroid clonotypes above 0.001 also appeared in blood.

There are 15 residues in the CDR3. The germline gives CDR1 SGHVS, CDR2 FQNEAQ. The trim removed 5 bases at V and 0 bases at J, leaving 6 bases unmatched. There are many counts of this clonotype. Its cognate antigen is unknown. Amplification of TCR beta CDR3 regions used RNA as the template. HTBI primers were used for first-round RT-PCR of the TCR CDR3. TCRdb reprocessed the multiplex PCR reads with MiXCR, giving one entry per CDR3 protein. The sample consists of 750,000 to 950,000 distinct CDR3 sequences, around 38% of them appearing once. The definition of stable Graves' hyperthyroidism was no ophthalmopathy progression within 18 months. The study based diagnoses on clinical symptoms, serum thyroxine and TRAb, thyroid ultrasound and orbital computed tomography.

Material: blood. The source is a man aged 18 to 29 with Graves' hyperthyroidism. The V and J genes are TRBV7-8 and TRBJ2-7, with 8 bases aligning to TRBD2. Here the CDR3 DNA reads TGTGCCAGCAGCCTACCCGGGACTAGCTCCTACGAGCAGTACTTC. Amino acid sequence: CASSLPGTSSYEQYF.